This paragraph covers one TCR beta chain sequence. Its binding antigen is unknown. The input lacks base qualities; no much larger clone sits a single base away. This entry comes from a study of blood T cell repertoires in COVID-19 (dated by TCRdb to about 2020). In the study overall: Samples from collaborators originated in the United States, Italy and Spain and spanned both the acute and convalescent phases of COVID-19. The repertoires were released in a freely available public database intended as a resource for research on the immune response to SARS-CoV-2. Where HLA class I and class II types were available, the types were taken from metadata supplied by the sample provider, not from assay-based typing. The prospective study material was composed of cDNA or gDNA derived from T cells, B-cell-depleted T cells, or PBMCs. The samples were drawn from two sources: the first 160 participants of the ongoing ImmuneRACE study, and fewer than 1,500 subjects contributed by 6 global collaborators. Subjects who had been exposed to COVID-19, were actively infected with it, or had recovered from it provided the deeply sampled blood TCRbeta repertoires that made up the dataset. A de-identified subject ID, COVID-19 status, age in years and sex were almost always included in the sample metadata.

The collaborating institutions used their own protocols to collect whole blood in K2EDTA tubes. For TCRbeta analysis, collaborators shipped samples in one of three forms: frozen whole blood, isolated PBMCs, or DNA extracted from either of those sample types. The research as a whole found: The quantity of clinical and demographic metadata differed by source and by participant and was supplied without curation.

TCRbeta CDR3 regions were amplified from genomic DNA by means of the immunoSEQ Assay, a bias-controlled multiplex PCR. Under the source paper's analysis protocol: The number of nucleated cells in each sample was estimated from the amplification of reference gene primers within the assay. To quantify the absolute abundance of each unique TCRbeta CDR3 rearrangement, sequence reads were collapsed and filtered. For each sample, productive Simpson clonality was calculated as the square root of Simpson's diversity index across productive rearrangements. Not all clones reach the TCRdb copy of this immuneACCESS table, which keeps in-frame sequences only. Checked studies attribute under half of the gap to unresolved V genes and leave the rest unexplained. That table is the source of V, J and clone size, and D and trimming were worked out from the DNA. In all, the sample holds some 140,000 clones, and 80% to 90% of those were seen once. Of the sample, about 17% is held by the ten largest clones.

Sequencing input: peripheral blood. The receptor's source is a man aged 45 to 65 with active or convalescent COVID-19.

The nucleotide sequence is given as TGTGCCAGCAGCTTGGCAGCGGGATCCGGAAACACCATATATTTT. It is translated as CASSLAAGSGNTIYF. This sequence uses TRBV5-8 and TRBJ1-3; no D segment can be confidently identified. CDR1 and CDR2, looked up from the germline V gene, are SGHTS and YDEGEE. V and J are truncated by 0 bases and 4 bases respectively, leaving an intervening sequence of 11 bases. From the cysteine through the phenylalanine, the CDR3 covers 15 amino acids. The DNA shown is the 45-base CDR3, in frame from base 1.